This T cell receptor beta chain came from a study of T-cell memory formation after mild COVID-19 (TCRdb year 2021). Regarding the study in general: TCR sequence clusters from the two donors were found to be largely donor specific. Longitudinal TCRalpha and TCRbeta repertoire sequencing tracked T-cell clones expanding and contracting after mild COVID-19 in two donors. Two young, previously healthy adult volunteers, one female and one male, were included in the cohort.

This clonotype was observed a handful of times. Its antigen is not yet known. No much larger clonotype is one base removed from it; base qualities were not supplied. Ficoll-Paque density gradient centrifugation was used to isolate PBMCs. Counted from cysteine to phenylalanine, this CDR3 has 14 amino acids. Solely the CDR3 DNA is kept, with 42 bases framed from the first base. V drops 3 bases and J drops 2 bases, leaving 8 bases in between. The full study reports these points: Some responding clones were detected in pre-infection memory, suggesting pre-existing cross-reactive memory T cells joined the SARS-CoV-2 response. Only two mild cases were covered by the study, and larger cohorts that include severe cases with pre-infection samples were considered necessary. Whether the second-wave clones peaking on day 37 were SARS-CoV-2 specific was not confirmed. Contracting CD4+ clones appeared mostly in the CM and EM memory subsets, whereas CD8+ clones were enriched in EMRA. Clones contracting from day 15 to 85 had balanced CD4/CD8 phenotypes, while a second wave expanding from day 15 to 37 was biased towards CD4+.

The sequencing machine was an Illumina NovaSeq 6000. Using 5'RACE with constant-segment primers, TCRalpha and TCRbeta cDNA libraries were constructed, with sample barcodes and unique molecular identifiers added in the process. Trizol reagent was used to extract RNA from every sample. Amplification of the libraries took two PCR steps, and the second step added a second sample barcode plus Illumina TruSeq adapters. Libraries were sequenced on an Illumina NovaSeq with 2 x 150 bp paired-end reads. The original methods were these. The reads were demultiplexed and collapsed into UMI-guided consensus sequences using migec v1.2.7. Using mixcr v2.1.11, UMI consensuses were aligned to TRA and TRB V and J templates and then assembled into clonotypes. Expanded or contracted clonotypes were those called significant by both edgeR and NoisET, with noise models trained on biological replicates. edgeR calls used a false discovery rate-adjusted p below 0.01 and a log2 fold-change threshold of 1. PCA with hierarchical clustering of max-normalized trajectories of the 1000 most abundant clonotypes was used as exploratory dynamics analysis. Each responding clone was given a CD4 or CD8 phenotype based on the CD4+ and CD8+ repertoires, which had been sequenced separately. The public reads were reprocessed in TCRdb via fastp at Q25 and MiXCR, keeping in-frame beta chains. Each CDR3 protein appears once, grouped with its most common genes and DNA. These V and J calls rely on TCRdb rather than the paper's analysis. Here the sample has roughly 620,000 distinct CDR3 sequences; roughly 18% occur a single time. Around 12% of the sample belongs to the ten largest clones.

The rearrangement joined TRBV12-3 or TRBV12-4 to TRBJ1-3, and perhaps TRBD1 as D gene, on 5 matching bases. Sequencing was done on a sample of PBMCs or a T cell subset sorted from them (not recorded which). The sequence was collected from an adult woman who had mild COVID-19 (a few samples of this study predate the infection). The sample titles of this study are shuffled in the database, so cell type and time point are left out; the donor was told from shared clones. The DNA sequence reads TGTGCCAGCAGTTTCGGGGGAGCTGGAAACACCATATATTTT. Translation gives CASSFGGAGNTIYF.